The 15 T cell receptor beta chains listed next were all sequenced from one sample in a study of human T cells and chemical hapten exposure. MiXCR, applied by TCRdb to the RACE reads, yields one record per CDR3 protein. The sample gives 300,000 to 450,000 distinct CDR3 sequences, about 4.8% of which show up once; approximately 2.3% is in the top ten. Described time point: patch test 1, 2 weeks after DPC sensitization. Treatment given: therapeutic diphenylcyclopropenone sensitization with weekly scalp DPC. The sample consisted of whole blood, taken in connection with sensitization to the hapten diphenylcyclopropenone (DPC). These receptors all come from a woman aged 50 to 60 with alopecia areata. Some clones in this sample may be carry-over from other donors' samples.

The chain uses TRBV29-1 and TRBJ2-2; 16 nucleotides line up with TRBD2. Germline V gene sequence: CDR1 SQVTM, CDR2 ANQGSEA. The CDR3 extends over 15 amino acids. The V segment lost 7 bases and the J segment 3 bases; nucleotides outside the gene matches: 2. CDR3 DNA: TGCAGCGCAGGGACTAGCGGGAGGGACACCGGGGAGCTGTTTTTT. Its protein is CSAGTSGRDTGELFF.

This clonotype was recorded at least ten times. This rearrangement joins TRBV6-6 to TRBJ1-1, with unresolved D. Trimming took 2 bases from V and 6 from J, leaving 7 bases between them. Germline CDR1 is MNHNY and CDR2 is SVGAGI (reference sequence). This CDR3 contains 12 residues. The CDR3 loop reads CASSYGDPEAFF. For the CDR3, the DNA is TGTGCCAGCAGTTACGGGGATCCTGAAGCTTTCTTT.

This clonotype was counted many times. CDR3 in DNA: TGTGCCAGCAGTGATCAGGCGCTCTACACCTTC. It specifies CASSDQALYTF. The chain combines TRBV3-1 with TRBJ1-2; D is ambiguous. The V and J ends lost 6 bases and 10 bases respectively, with 12 bases between them. The CDR3 is 11 residues long. Germline V lookup: CDR1 LGHDT, CDR2 YNNKEL (reference sequence).

V is TRBV3-1 and J is TRBJ2-4, with TRBD2 as a possible D gene (5 bases). V was trimmed by 2 bases and J by 8 bases, leaving 13 bases between them. Germline loops: CDR1 LGHDT, CDR2 YNNKEL (reference sequence). The CDR3 has 14 residues. The CDR3 here is CASSQYRGSYIQYF. CDR3 bases: TGTGCCAGCAGCCAATATCGGGGATCGTACATTCAGTACTTC.

At least ten counts were recorded for this clonotype. The gene calls are TRBV27 and TRBJ1-1; no clear D. Trimming stripped 0 bases from V and 4 bases from J, with 6 bases between. Germline lookup yields CDR1 MNHEY and CDR2 SMNVEV (reference sequence). The CDR3 loop spans 13 amino acids. The CDR3 region has the DNA TGTGCCAGCAGTTTATCCACATCCACTGAAGCTTTCTTT. Translating gives CASSLSTSTEAFF.

There are a few counts of this clonotype. The V call is TRBV9, the J call TRBJ1-4, with TRBD1 matching 7 bases. J gave up 0 bases and V 0 bases, and 8 bases lay outside the gene matches. Germline V gives CDR1 SGDLS, CDR2 YYNGEE. There are 18 residues in the CDR3. CDR3 sequence (DNA): TGTGCCAGCAGCGTAGGAGGGGGCGGACTTGCAACTAATGAAAAACTGTTTTTT. As protein: CASSVGGGGLATNEKLFF.

This clonotype occurred many times. CDR3 amino acids: CASSLIRDHYEQYF. Written as DNA, the CDR3 is TGTGCCAGCAGCTTAATCAGGGACCATTACGAGCAGTACTTC. This chain links TRBV11-2 with TRBJ2-7; D possibly matches TRBD1 or TRBD2 (5 bases each). The CDR3 spans 14 residues. Germline assignment: CDR1 SGHAT and CDR2 FQNNGV. V was trimmed by 2 bases and J by 4 bases, leaving 12 bases between them.

The chain couples TRBV5-1 to TRBJ2-7, with D uncertain. Trimming removed 6 bases from V and 4 bases from J, with 8 bases in between. Looked up from germline, CDR1 is SGHRS and CDR2 is YFSETQ. This CDR3 has 11 amino acids. The CDR3 sequence: CASTDGYEQYF. In nucleotides, the CDR3 is TGCGCCAGCACCGACGGGTACGAGCAGTACTTC.

Many counts were recorded for this clonotype. The chain combines TRBV3-1 with TRBJ2-2; D is unclear. Trimming took 0 bases from V and 7 from J, leaving 3 bases between them. This CDR3 is built from 12 residues. Per the germline V gene, CDR1 is LGHDT and CDR2 is YNNKEL (reference sequence). This CDR3 is CASSQEDGELFF. The CDR3, as DNA: TGTGCCAGCAGCCAAGAAGACGGGGAGCTGTTTTTT.

The gene calls are TRBV18 and TRBJ2-6, with D possibly being TRBD1 (6 bases). Trimming took off 3 bases at V and 2 bases at J, with 11 bases between the two ends. Germline V CDR1 and CDR2: KGHSH, LQKENI. This CDR3 is 16 amino acids long. CDR3 DNA: TGTGCCAGCTCACCCGGACAGCTGGCTGGGGCCAACGTCCTGACTTTC. Translated: CASSPGQLAGANVLTF.

The CDR3 DNA reads as TGTGCCTGGAGAGAACTAGCGAGAACGCAGTATTTT. Protein: CAWRELARTQYF. The rearrangement joins TRBV30 to TRBJ2-3; 7 bases map to TRBD2. V lost 3 bases to trimming and J lost 9 bases; unmatched junction nucleotides: 6. CDR3 length equals 12 residues. Germline CDR1 reads GTSNPN; CDR2 reads SVGIG (reference sequence).

V is TRBV27 and J is TRBJ2-2, with 7 nucleotides matching TRBD1. Germline CDR1 reads MNHEY; CDR2 reads SMNVEV (reference sequence). With 5 bases clipped from V and 0 bases from J, the junction kept 3 bases outside the gene matches. CDR3 length equals 15 residues. CDR3 sequence: CASSEGASNTGELFF. CDR3 DNA: TGTGCCAGCAGTGAGGGGGCGTCGAACACCGGGGAGCTGTTTTTT.

Notes on this clonotype: One junction end disagrees with the germline gene, perhaps due to a read error. The gene calls are TRBV7-2 and TRBJ2-5; D not resolved. Germline V lookup: CDR1 SGHTA, CDR2 FQGNSA. The CDR3 consists of 14 residues. The CDR3 DNA reads TGTGCCAGTAGCTTATCACGGATCCAAGAGACCCAGTACTTC. Protein product: CASSLSRIQETQYF.

In its sample, this clonotype was seen many times. This chain links TRBV7-9 with TRBJ2-7; either TRBD1 or TRBD2 may fit D (6 bases each). The CDR3 spans 14 residues. V was cut by 4 bases and J by 2 bases, with 12 bases left in between. Germline V gene lookup returns CDR1 SEHNR and CDR2 FQNEAQ (reference sequence). Here the CDR3 DNA reads TGTGCCAGCAGCTCCCCGGGGGCCACCTACGAGCAGTACTTC. Its translation is CASSSPGATYEQYF.

The CDR3 loop reads CSAREQGAKQYF. The CDR3 DNA reads as TGCAGTGCTCGTGAGCAGGGGGCCAAGCAGTACTTC. The chain joins TRBV20-1 to TRBJ2-7; TRBD1 matches at 8 bases. The CDR3 sequence is 12 residues long. Germline V gene data show CDR1 as DFQATT and CDR2 as SNEGSKA (reference sequence). Trimming cost V 5 bases and J 8 bases; bases outside gene matches: 8.